This TCR beta chain was identified during a study of memory CD4+ T cells and cytomegalovirus serostatus (dated by TCRdb to about 2019). With regard to the full study: The cohort included about 33 healthy adults from Belgium, of whom 9 were CMV seropositive and 24 were CMV seronegative. CD4+ memory TCRbeta repertoires of a Belgian cohort with known cytomegalovirus serostatus were sequenced in order to replicate a published TCR-based CMV serostatus classifier. Results the study describes overall, beyond this receptor: Only CD4+CD45RO+ memory cells were sequenced, in contrast to the original study, in which naive and memory CD4+ and CD8+ populations were covered. Among the 150 to 200 previously reported CMV-associated TCRbeta sequences, 67 showed up in the CD4+ memory repertoires, with each one found in between one and five individuals. On the Belgian cohort, the classifier based on the original framework reached a median bootstrapped AUC of approximately 0.95, with a 95% CI of 0.76-1.00. For CMV serostatus prediction, a median bootstrapped AUC of 0.95 was reached with the original framework, and a median bootstrapped AUC of approximately 0.9 was reached with a US-trained random forest. The results were interpreted as suggesting that the CMV-associated TCR signature is largely present in the CD4+ memory repertoire.

Single viable CD3+CD4+CD8-CD45RO+ cells were sorted as memory CD4+ T cells on a FACSAria II. To determine CMV serostatus, a Roche Elecsys assay was used that detects serum IgG against CMV pp150, pp28, p38 and p52. After thawing, total CD4+ T cells were enriched by positive selection with CD4 magnetic microbeads. The samples came from a different study that was designed specifically to examine the CD4+ T cell memory repertoire. Peripheral blood mononuclear cells were isolated and cryopreserved according to standard operating procedures, and serum was kept at -80 degrees C. CD3-PerCP (BW264/56), CD4-APC (RPA-T4), CD45RO-PE (UCHT1) and CD8-Pacific Orange (3B5) antibodies were used for staining, and non-viable cells were excluded with Sytox blue. Concerning this clone: The antigen it recognizes is unknown. Base quality data are lacking; no much larger clone is found one base away.

Genomic DNA was extracted from sorted cells with the Quick-DNA Microprep Kit. Amplification of TCRbeta DNA was done with the immunoSEQ hsTCRbeta kit, following the protocol from the manufacturer. An Illumina MiSeq instrument was used to sequence the TCRbeta libraries. As for the original processing: After out-of-frame sequences were removed, some 2 million distinct TCRbeta sequences remained, averaging about 67,000 per individual. Two values were used to score each individual: the count of 150 to 200 previously reported CMV-associated TCRbeta sequences and the total count of productive distinct TCRbeta sequences. A beta-binomial model was reimplemented in Python, and random forests from scikit-learn, run with default parameters, were trained on data from the US cohort. Classifier performance on the Belgian cohort was reported as the median AUC with percentile confidence intervals calculated over 10,000 bootstrap iterations. The immuneACCESS repertoire file appears here via TCRdb, limited to in-frame rearrangements. These files lack a portion of the clones; in checked studies, under half of the deficit traces to unresolved V genes, and the cause of the others is not known. V and J calls and clone size are copied from that table; D and trimming were computed from the DNA. This sample has 50,000 to 75,000 clones in its table, and 75% to 90% of those were observed once. The leading ten clones occupy roughly 0.88% of the sample.

The CDR3 contains 14 residues, cysteine and phenylalanine counted. Only the CDR3 part of the read is kept: 42 bases, read in frame from the first base. In the germline V gene, CDR1 corresponds to MNHNS and CDR2 to SASEGT. Cut back by 8 bases and 2 bases, the V and J ends lie 13 bases apart. This TCR was sampled from an adult in good health and CMV-seronegative. Source material: memory CD4+ T cells from blood. The chain is encoded by TRBV6-1 joined to TRBJ1-3, with no confidently assigned D gene. The DNA sequence reads TGTGCCAGCCGGCCAGGCCAGACTGGAAACACCATATATTTT. This codes for CASRPGQTGNTIYF.